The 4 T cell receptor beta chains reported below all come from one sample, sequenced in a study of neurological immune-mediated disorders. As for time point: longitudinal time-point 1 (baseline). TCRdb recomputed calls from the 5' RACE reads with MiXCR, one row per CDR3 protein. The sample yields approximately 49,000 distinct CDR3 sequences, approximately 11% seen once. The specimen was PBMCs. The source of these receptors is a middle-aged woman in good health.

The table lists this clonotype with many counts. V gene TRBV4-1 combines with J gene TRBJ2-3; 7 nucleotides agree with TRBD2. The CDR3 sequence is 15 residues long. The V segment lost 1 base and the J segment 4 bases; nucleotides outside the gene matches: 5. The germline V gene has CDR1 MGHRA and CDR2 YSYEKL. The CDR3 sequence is CASSQAAGDADTQYF. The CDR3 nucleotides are TGCGCCAGCAGCCAAGCGGCGGGGGATGCAGATACGCAGTATTTT.

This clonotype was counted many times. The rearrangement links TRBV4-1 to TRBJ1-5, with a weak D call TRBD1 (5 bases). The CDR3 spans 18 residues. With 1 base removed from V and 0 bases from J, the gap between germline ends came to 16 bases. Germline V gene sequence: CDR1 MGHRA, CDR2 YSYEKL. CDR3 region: CASSQGFQGLSSNQPQHF. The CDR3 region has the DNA TGCGCCAGCAGCCAAGGGTTCCAGGGACTAAGTAGCAATCAGCCCCAGCATTTT.

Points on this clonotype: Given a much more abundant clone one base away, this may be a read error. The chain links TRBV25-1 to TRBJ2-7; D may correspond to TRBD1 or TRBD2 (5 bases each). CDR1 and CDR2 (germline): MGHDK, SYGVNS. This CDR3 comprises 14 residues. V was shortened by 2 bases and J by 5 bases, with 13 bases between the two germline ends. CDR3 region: CASSEVGTTHEQYF. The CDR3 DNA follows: TGTGCCAGCAGTGAAGTGGGGACCACCCACGAGCAGTACTTC.

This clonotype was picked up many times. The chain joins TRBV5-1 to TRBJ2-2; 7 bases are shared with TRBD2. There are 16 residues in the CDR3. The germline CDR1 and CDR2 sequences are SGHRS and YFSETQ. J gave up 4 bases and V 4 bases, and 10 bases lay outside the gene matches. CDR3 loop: CASSPRLAELTGELFF. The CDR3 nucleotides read TGCGCCAGCAGCCCTAGGCTAGCGGAGCTCACCGGGGAGCTGTTTTTT.